These T cell receptor beta chains were read from a single sample in a study of shared clonotypes between healthy human individuals. Only in-frame clones appear in the TCRdb table, and some are missing; sequencing was by immunoSEQ multiplex PCR. The sample includes hundreds of thousands of clones, about 97% of them seen just once. The material sequenced was naive CD8+ T cells sorted from blood. The receptors come from a man aged 25 to 45 in good health. Both conserved end residues are part of each CDR3. D genes are given only for firm matches. Only part of the rows carry a size: once, few, many, or a class if the clone is expanded.

d_call | clone_size | j_call | v_call | cdr3_aa | cdr3_nt
NA | NA | TRBJ2-6 | TRBV13 | CASSFESGANVLTF | TGTGCCAGCAGCTTTGAGTCTGGGGCCAACGTCCTGACTTTC
NA | once | TRBJ2-1 | TRBV7-6 | CASSSAGLHNEQFF | TGTGCCAGCAGCTCCGCGGGACTCCACAATGAGCAGTTCTTC
TRBD2 | once | TRBJ2-3 | TRBV6-5 | CASRELAGGTDTQYF | TGTGCCAGCAGAGAATTAGCGGGAGGGACAGATACGCAGTATTTT
NA | NA | TRBJ2-3 | TRBV27 | CASSSQSTDTQYF | TGTGCCAGCAGTTCACAGTCCACAGATACGCAGTATTTT
TRBD1 | once | TRBJ2-7 | TRBV6-1 | CASSEARGQGPYEQYF | TGTGCCAGCAGTGAAGCGCGGGGACAGGGCCCTTACGAGCAGTACTTC
TRBD2 | few | TRBJ2-1 | TRBV9 | CASSVVGTSGLYNEQFF | TGTGCCAGCAGCGTAGTAGGGACTAGCGGGCTTTACAATGAGCAGTTCTTC
NA | NA | TRBJ2-5 | TRBV20-1 | CSAEQVQTQYF | TGCAGTGCCGAACAGGTCCAGACCCAGTACTTC
NA | once | TRBJ2-1 | TRBV5-1 | CASSLGFITDNEQFF | TGCGCCAGCAGCTTGGGGTTTATTACTGACAATGAGCAGTTCTTC
NA | NA | TRBJ1-2 | TRBV30 | CAWQDTGSYTF | TGTGCCTGGCAAGACACGGGGAGCTACACCTTC
NA | NA | TRBJ2-7 | TRBV10-3 | CAISGPGHPYEQYF | TGTGCCATCAGTGGGCCGGGACATCCCTACGAGCAGTACTTC
TRBD2 | NA | TRBJ2-3 | TRBV11-2 | CASSLRLARDTQYF | TGTGCCAGCAGCTTAAGACTAGCAAGGGATACGCAGTATTTT
TRBD2 | NA | TRBJ2-3 | TRBV7-6 | CASSFSGGRGQFADTQYF | TGTGCCAGCAGCTTCTCCGGGGGGAGAGGTCAGTTCGCAGATACGCAGTATTTT
TRBD2 | NA | TRBJ2-7 | TRBV5-4 | CASSPRGLAGPSSYEQYF | TGTGCCAGCTCACCAAGGGGACTAGCGGGACCCAGCTCCTACGAGCAGTACTTC
TRBD2 | NA | TRBJ2-7 | TRBV7-9 | CASSPSRSGSYEQYF | TGTGCCAGCAGCCCCTCTAGGAGCGGGAGCTACGAGCAGTACTTC
TRBD2 | NA | TRBJ2-7 | TRBV5-8 | CASSPWAGESYEQYF | TGTGCCAGCAGCCCCTGGGCGGGAGAGTCCTACGAGCAGTACTTC
NA | NA | TRBJ2-3 | TRBV5-1 | CASSLEESGAPTDTQYF | TGCGCCAGCAGCTTGGAGGAATCGGGGGCCCCCACAGATACGCAGTATTTT
NA | NA | TRBJ1-1 | TRBV4-1 | CASSQSRGGATEAFF | TGCGCCAGCAGCCAATCCCGGGGCGGGGCCACTGAAGCTTTCTTT
NA | NA | TRBJ1-2 | TRBV14 | CASSQGSSYGYTF | TGTGCCAGCAGCCAGGGGTCCTCCTATGGCTACACCTTC
NA | NA | TRBJ2-5 | TRBV5-1 | CASSPWSGYQETQYF | TGCGCCAGCAGCCCTTGGTCGGGGTACCAAGAGACCCAGTACTTC
TRBD1 | NA | TRBJ1-2 | TRBV29-1 | CSVEGGQGGRYTF | TGCAGCGTTGAAGGGGGACAGGGAGGGCGCTACACCTTC
TRBD1 | NA | TRBJ2-2 | TRBV7-9 | CASSLSDRVWPGELFF | TGTGCCAGCAGCCTCTCGGACAGGGTTTGGCCCGGGGAGCTGTTTTTT
NA | NA | TRBJ2-1 | TRBV7-3 | CASSLSGGLYNEQFF | TGTGCCAGCAGCTTAAGCGGCGGGCTTTACAATGAGCAGTTCTTC
NA | NA | TRBJ1-2 | TRBV27 | CASSYDGQLDGYTF | TGTGCCAGCAGTTACGATGGACAGTTAGATGGCTACACCTTC
NA | NA | TRBJ2-7 | TRBV19 | CASSIGNRYEQYF | TGTGCCAGTAGTATCGGTAATAGGTACGAGCAGTACTTC
TRBD2 | NA | TRBJ2-7 | TRBV27 | CASSFRLAPTREQYF | TGTGCCAGCAGTTTTCGACTAGCGCCTACGAGAGAGCAGTACTTC
NA | NA | TRBJ1-4 | TRBV21-1 | CASSKGRGGEKLFF | TGTGCCAGCAGCAAAGGGAGGGGAGGGGAAAAACTGTTTTTT
NA | NA | TRBJ2-3 | TRBV7-9 | CASSHDTSQAPDTQYF | TGTGCCAGCAGCCACGACACTAGCCAAGCACCAGATACGCAGTATTTT
NA | NA | TRBJ1-5 | TRBV7-9 | CASSWGGQRNQPQHF | TGTGCCAGCAGCTGGGGGGGGCAGAGGAATCAGCCCCAGCATTTT
TRBD2 | once | TRBJ2-1 | TRBV7-9 | CASSLGGRGEQFF | TGTGCCAGCAGCTTAGGCGGGAGAGGAGAGCAGTTCTTC
TRBD2 | NA | TRBJ2-3 | TRBV27 | CASSQRIPGLAGGPMTDTQYF | TGTGCCAGCAGTCAGAGGATCCCGGGACTAGCGGGAGGGCCGATGACGGATACGCAGTATTTT
NA | NA | TRBJ2-1 | TRBV25-1 | CASSETATGNEQFF | TGTGCCAGCAGTGAAACGGCGACCGGCAATGAGCAGTTCTTC
NA | NA | TRBJ2-3 | TRBV27 | CASSTLQGGTDTQYF | TGTGCCAGCAGTACCCTCCAGGGCGGCACAGATACGCAGTATTTT
TRBD1 | NA | TRBJ2-1 | TRBV7-3 | CASSTRDRGTPHEQFF | TGTGCCAGCAGCACCCGGGACAGGGGGACGCCGCATGAGCAGTTCTTC
NA | NA | TRBJ2-1 | TRBV5-5 | CASSLVNYNEQFF | TGTGCCAGCAGCCTGGTTAACTACAATGAGCAGTTCTTC
NA | once | TRBJ2-2 | TRBV5-1 | CASSLVEGRGTGELFF | TGCGCCAGCAGCTTGGTGGAGGGCCGGGGCACCGGGGAGCTGTTTTTT
TRBD1 | NA | TRBJ1-5 | TRBV15 | CATSNRQGVWTSTNSNQPQHF | TGTGCCACCAGCAACAGACAGGGGGTATGGACTAGTACTAATAGCAATCAGCCCCAGCATTTT
NA | NA | TRBJ2-1 | TRBV7-9 | CASSLAGGPHEQFF | TGTGCCAGCAGCTTAGCAGGAGGACCCCATGAGCAGTTCTTC
TRBD2 | NA | TRBJ2-7 | TRBV7-9 | CASNKGGDYEQYF | TGTGCCAGCAATAAGGGAGGGGACTACGAGCAGTACTTC
NA | once | TRBJ1-4 | TRBV6-6 | CASKGGAEKLFF | TGTGCCAGCAAAGGGGGGGCTGAAAAACTGTTTTTT
NA | NA | TRBJ2-1 | TRBV20-1 | CSAPREYEQFF | TGCAGTGCTCCTCGGGAGTATGAGCAGTTCTTC
NA | NA | TRBJ2-2 | TRBV28 | CASRGDLRTGELFF | TGTGCCAGCAGGGGGGACTTGAGGACCGGGGAGCTGTTTTTT
NA | NA | TRBJ2-1 | TRBV28 | CASSFAGSYNEQFF | TGTGCCAGCAGTTTCGCGGGATCCTACAATGAGCAGTTCTTC
NA | NA | TRBJ2-2 | TRBV4-2 | CASSQGPLLYNTGELFF | TGTGCCAGCAGCCAAGGTCCCCTCCTTTATAACACCGGGGAGCTGTTTTTT
NA | NA | TRBJ1-1 | TRBV12-1 | CASSDNRANTEAFF | TGTGCCAGCAGCGACAACAGGGCGAACACTGAAGCTTTCTTT
NA | NA | TRBJ1-4 | TRBV14 | CASSPHGSEKLFF | TGTGCCAGCAGCCCCCATGGGAGTGAAAAACTGTTTTTT
NA | NA | TRBJ2-2 | TRBV18 | CASSRSPEGNTGELFF | TGTGCCAGCTCCCGTAGTCCGGAGGGGAACACCGGGGAGCTGTTTTTT
TRBD1 | NA | TRBJ1-2 | TRBV4-1 | CASSPPDREGYTF | TGCGCCAGCAGCCCACCGGACAGGGAAGGCTACACCTTC
NA | NA | TRBJ2-5 | TRBV9 | CASSPGAGAQETQYF | TGTGCCAGCAGCCCTGGGGCAGGGGCCCAAGAGACCCAGTACTTC
NA | once | TRBJ2-2 | TRBV6-6 | CASSYSLAEATGELFF | TGTGCCAGCAGTTACTCGTTAGCGGAAGCTACCGGGGAGCTGTTTTTT
NA | once | TRBJ2-1 | TRBV29-1 | CSGGPTPFEQFF | TGCAGCGGGGGACCTACTCCGTTTGAGCAGTTCTTC
NA | NA | TRBJ1-1 | TRBV6-6 | CASSYSEGKGNTEAFF | TGTGCCAGCAGTTACTCGGAGGGGAAAGGTAACACTGAAGCTTTCTTT
NA | once | TRBJ2-2 | TRBV5-5 | CASSFERTGELFF | TGTGCCAGCAGCTTCGAACGAACCGGGGAGCTGTTTTTT
NA | NA | TRBJ2-1 | TRBV11-2 | CASSLVGTGSYNEQFF | TGTGCCAGCAGCTTAGTGGGGACGGGCTCCTACAATGAGCAGTTCTTC
NA | NA | TRBJ2-7 | TRBV30 | CAWIVSESEQYF | TGTGCCTGGATTGTCAGTGAAAGCGAGCAGTACTTC
NA | NA | TRBJ2-1 | TRBV25-1 | CASSWAEDNEQFF | TGTGCCAGCAGTTGGGCGGAAGACAATGAGCAGTTCTTC
TRBD1 | NA | TRBJ2-3 | TRBV5-4 | CASSGAGLGQGADTQYF | TGTGCCAGCAGCGGAGCGGGCCTCGGACAGGGGGCAGATACGCAGTATTTT
TRBD1 | NA | TRBJ2-7 | TRBV10-2 | CASRGQGAISYEQYF | TGCGCCAGCAGGGGACAGGGGGCGATTAGCTACGAGCAGTACTTC
NA | NA | TRBJ2-1 | TRBV6-5 | CASSYSGWRSYNEQFF | TGTGCCAGCAGTTACTCAGGTTGGCGCTCCTACAATGAGCAGTTCTTC